Listed below are T cell receptor beta chains from one sample, sequenced in a study of T cell repertoires in cytomegalovirus infection. One entry per CDR3 protein results from TCRdb running MiXCR on the reads. In the table there are roughly 180,000 distinct CDR3 sequences, over 25% of which are singletons. The material sequenced was PBMCs. Source of these receptors: a human donor in good health (CMV status not recorded). Some clones in this sample may be carry-over from other donors' samples. CDR3s include the opening cysteine and the closing phenylalanine or tryptophan. The D gene is left open where the match is weak. The size field is filled for only some rows; it gives once, few, many or a size class.

>-|TRBV15|TRBJ2-7|-
TGTGCCACCAGCAGGGCCCAGGGTAACAACGAGCAGTACTTC
CATSRAQGNNEQYF
>-|TRBV12-3/TRBV12-4|TRBJ2-1|-
TGTGCCAGCAGTTCCTTCGGCGGAGGTCACAGTGAGCAGTTCTTC
CASSSFGGGHSEQFF
>-|TRBV19|TRBJ2-1|-
TGTGCCAGTAGTATCTACAATGAGCAGTTCTTC
CASSIYNEQFF
>-|TRBV20-1|TRBJ1-1|-
TGCAGTGCTAGAACCCAGTTGAACACTGAAGCTTTCTTT
CSARTQLNTEAFF
>-|TRBV6-5|TRBJ1-3|-
TGTGCCAGCAGGCAGGTTAGCTCTGGAAACACCATATATTTT
CASRQVSSGNTIYF
>few|TRBV2|TRBJ2-1|-
TGTGCCAGCAATTCTAATGGTCTAGCCGGCTTCAATGAGCAGTTCTTC
CASNSNGLAGFNEQFF
>-|TRBV6-6|TRBJ1-4|TRBD1
TGTGCCAGCAGTTACTCGGGACAGGATGAAAAACTGTTTTTT
CASSYSGQDEKLFF
>few|TRBV5-6|TRBJ2-3|-
TGTGCCAGCAGCGCCTCTTCGCGCCGTTCCACAGATACGCAGTATTTT
CASSASSRRSTDTQYF
>-|TRBV14|TRBJ2-2|-
TGTGCCAGCAGCCAAGATCGGCTAATCCCCGCCGGGGAGCTGTTTTTT
CASSQDRLIPAGELFF
>-|TRBV7-2|TRBJ2-7|TRBD1
TGTGCCAGCAGCCGACAGGGGGGGGCCGCCTACGAGCAGTACTTC
CASSRQGGAAYEQYF
>-|TRBV15|TRBJ1-3|-
TGTGCCACCAGCAGAGGTGGCCCTAGCTCTGGAAACACCATATATTTT
CATSRGGPSSGNTIYF
>few|TRBV6-6|TRBJ1-1|TRBD1
TGTGCCAGCAGTTACAGACAGGGCCCTGAAGCTTTCTTT
CASSYRQGPEAFF
>few|TRBV23-1|TRBJ2-1|-
TGCGCCAGCAGTCAATCACTGTCCGGGACACCTTCCATCAGCTCCTACAATGAGCAGTTCTTC
CASSQSLSGTPSISSYNEQFF
>-|TRBV7-3|TRBJ1-2|TRBD1
TGTGCCAGCAGCTCGTTGGGACAGGAGTTACTCTATGGCTACACCTTC
CASSSLGQELLYGYTF
>-|TRBV20-1|TRBJ1-2|TRBD1
TGCAGAGCTAAGGTGGGACAGGGAACCTATGGCTACACCTTC
CRAKVGQGTYGYTF
>-|TRBV10-1|TRBJ2-1|-
TGCGCCAGCAGTAAGGGGAATGAGCAGTTCTTC
CASSKGNEQFF